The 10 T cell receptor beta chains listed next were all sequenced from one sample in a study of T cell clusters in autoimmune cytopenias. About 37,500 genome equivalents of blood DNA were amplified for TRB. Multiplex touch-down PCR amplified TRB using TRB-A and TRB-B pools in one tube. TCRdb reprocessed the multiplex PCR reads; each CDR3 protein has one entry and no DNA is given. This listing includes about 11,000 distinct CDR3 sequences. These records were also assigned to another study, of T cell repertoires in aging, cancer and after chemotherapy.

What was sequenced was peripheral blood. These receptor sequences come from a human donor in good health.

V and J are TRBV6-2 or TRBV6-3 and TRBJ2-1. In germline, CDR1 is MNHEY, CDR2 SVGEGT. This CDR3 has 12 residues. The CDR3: CASEKWNNEQFF.

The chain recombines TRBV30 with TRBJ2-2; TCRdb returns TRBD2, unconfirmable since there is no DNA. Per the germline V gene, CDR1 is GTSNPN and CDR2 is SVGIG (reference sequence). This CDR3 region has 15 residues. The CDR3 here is CAWVQGPGLGGELFF.

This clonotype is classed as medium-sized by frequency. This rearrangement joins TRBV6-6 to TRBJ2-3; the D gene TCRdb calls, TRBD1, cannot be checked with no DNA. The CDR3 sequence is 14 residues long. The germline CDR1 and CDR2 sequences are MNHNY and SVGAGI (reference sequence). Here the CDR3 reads CASAPGPEADTQYF.

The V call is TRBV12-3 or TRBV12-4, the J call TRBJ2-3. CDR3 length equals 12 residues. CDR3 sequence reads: CASSLFRDTQYF.

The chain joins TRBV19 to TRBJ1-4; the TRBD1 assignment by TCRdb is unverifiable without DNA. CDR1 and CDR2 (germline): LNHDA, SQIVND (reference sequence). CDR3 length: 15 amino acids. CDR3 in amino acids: CASIRRSGGNEKLFF. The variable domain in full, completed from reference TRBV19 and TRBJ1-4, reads DGGITQSPKYLFRKEGQNVTLSCEQNLNHDAMYWYRQDPGQGLRLIYYSQIVNDFQKGDIAEGYSVSREKKESFPLTVTSAQKNPTAFYLCASIRRSGGNEKLFFGSGTQLSVL.

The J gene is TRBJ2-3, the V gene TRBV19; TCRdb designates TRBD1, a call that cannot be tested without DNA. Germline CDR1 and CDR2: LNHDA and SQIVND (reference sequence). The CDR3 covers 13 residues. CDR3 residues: CATRDRDTDTQYF.

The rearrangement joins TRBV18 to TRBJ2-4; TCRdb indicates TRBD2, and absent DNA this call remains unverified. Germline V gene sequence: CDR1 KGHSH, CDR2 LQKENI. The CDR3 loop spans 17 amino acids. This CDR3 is CASSPISGRGGKNIQYF. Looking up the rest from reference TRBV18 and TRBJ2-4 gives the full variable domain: NAGVMQNPRHLVRRRGQEARLRCSPMKGHSHVYWYRQLPEEGLKFMVYLQKENIIDESGMPKERFSAEFPKEGPSILRIQQVVRGDSAAYFCASSPISGRGGKNIQYFGAGTRLSVL.

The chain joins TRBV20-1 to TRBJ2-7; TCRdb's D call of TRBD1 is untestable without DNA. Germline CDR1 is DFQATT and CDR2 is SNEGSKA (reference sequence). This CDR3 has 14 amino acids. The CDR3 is CSARPGRSTYEQYF.

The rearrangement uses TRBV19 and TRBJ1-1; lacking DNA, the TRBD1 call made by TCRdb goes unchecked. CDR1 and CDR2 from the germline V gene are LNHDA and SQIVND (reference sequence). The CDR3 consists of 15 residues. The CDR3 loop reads CASSIVQGAHTEAFF.

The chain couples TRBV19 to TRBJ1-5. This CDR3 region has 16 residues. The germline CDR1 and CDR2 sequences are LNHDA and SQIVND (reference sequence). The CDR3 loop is CASSIIRAVSNQPQHF.